This T cell receptor (beta chain) appears in the sequencing data of a study of spatial heterogeneity in lung cancer. Whole-study results and caveats: Tracking of ubiquitous and regional nonsynonymous mutations by counts of ubiquitous and regional expanded TCRs, respectively, was seen. In tumors, expanded intratumoral alpha and beta TCR counts tracked mutation counts.

CDR1 and CDR2 (germline): LGHDT, YNNKEL (reference sequence). The CDR3 loop spans 15 amino acids. MiXCR, run by TCRdb on the 5' RACE reads, gives a single entry per CDR3 protein. The sample lists under 15,000 distinct CDR3 sequences; about 4.8% were seen once. To note about this clonotype: The antigen remains undetermined. A much more abundant neighbour one base away suggests this may be a read error.

Regarding time point: sample taken at primary tumor resection. The chain recombines TRBV3-1 with TRBJ2-1; 9 bases map to TRBD2. The source was lung tumor tissue, collected at surgery. This receptor was obtained from a female donor with early-stage non-small cell lung cancer. CDR3: CASGQALAGPNEQFF. In DNA form, the CDR3 reads TGTGCCAGCGGCCAAGCGCTAGCGGGGCCGAATGAGCAGTTCTTC.